This T cell receptor (beta chain) originates from a study of T cell repertoires in ileal Crohn's disease. Study context: Biopsies of the neoterminal ileum at postoperative colonoscopy form M6 samples. Overall study findings and caveats: Compared with non-smokers, active smokers at surgery showed more clonal expansions. Endoscopy was done a median about 6.6 months after surgery.

The germline V gene encodes CDR1 MDHEN and CDR2 SYDVKM. This CDR3 has 15 residues. Losses at the gene ends were 6 bases for V and 5 bases for J; bases not matched to a gene: 6. Profiling relied on immunoSEQ multiplex PCR, and the TCRdb table lists in-frame clones only, not all of them. The sample lists more than 60,000 clones, about 89% occurring once. The time point is: neoterminal ileum biopsy at postoperative endoscopy, about 6 months after surgery. Points on this clone: The antigen remains unidentified.

The sample taken for sequencing was ileal tissue. The chain has TRBV28 and TRBJ1-5; 11 bases match TRBD1. The TCR comes from an adult with Crohn's disease. For the CDR3, the DNA is TGTGCCAGCAGGAGGGGACAGGGGGTGGATCAGCCCCAGCATTTT. This gives the protein CASRRGQGVDQPQHF.